The next 32 T cell receptor beta chains were all read from a single sample in a study of beta chain features in type 1 diabetes. As every portion of the isolated RNA was reverse transcribed, the sequencing read expressed TCRB transcripts. The repertoire was sequenced with immunoSEQ multiplex PCR; TCRdb's copy has only in-frame clones and lacks some. There are more than 140,000 clones in the sample; about 9.7% occur only once, and almost 0.65% lies in the top ten. Input material: central memory CD4+ T cells from blood. The receptors originated from a woman aged 40 to 55 in good health.

About this clone: The junction differs from germline at one of its ends, possibly a read error. The chain combines TRBV10-3 with TRBJ2-1; 10 positions match TRBD2. The CDR3 loop spans 16 amino acids. CDR1 ENHRY and CDR2 SYGVKD come from the germline V gene. Here the CDR3 reads CASSYPRTSGNNEQFF. Here the CDR3 DNA reads TGTGCCAGCAGTTATCCCCGGACTAGCGGTAACAATGAGCAGTTCTTC.

This clone was counted between two and nine times. This chain connects TRBV6-6 to TRBJ1-4; D unresolved. Germline loops: CDR1 MNHNY, CDR2 SVGAGI (reference sequence). The CDR3 has 11 residues. V was trimmed by 11 bases and J by 2 bases, leaving 6 bases between them. CDR3 in amino acids: CAGRTNEKLFF. CDR3 nucleotides: TGTGCCGGGAGGACTAATGAAAAACTGTTTTTT.

This clone has only a few counts. CDR3 loop: CASSPRQGGSEKLFF. CDR3 nucleotides: TGTGCCAGCAGCCCCCGACAGGGGGGGAGTGAAAAACTGTTTTTT. V and J are TRBV7-2 and TRBJ1-4, with 9 positions matching TRBD1. V gave up 5 bases and J gave up 7 bases; unmatched junction bases: 8. Per germline, CDR1 SGHTA and CDR2 FQGNSA. The CDR3 consists of 15 residues.

This clone was recorded many times. The V and J genes are TRBV23-1 and TRBJ1-1; tentatively, D is TRBD1 (6 bases). TRBV23-1 is an ORF, and what it does is uncertain. CDR3 length: 15 residues. Deletions cut 4 bases from V and 3 bases from J, with 15 bases between. The CDR3 here is CASSLPGGGHTEAFF. CDR3 in DNA: TGCGCCAGCAGTCTACCGGGGGGCGGACACACTGAAGCTTTCTTT.

The V and J genes are TRBV7-2 and TRBJ2-3; D gene uncertain. The germline V gene has CDR1 SGHTA and CDR2 FQGNSA. Trimming shortened V by 4 bases and J by 3 bases, and 11 bases separated the two germline ends. This CDR3 spans 14 amino acids. CDR3 amino acids: CASSSTWRTDTQYF. The CDR3 DNA reads TGTGCCAGCAGCTCAACCTGGAGAACAGATACGCAGTATTTT.

In this sample, this clone turned up a few times. The CDR3 spells CASSPKIPGTGGGYTF. The CDR3 coding sequence is TGTGCCAGCTCACCTAAGATTCCCGGGACAGGGGGAGGCTACACCTTC. This chain joins TRBV18 and TRBJ1-2, with TRBD1 matching over 11 bases. The germline V gene has CDR1 KGHSH and CDR2 LQKENI. CDR3 size: 16 residues. J was trimmed by 8 bases and V by 3 bases; bases with no gene match: 11.

This clone was counted at least ten times. This chain connects TRBV4-3 to TRBJ2-7, with 7 bases fitting TRBD1. Looked up from germline, CDR1 is LGHNA and CDR2 is YSLEER. This CDR3 has 16 amino acids. V lost 2 bases, J lost 1 base, and 8 bases stayed unmatched. CDR3 nucleotide sequence: TGCGCCAGCAGCCAAAGTTTTCCAGGGGGATCCTACGAGCAGTACTTC. Protein product: CASSQSFPGGSYEQYF.

This chain uses TRBV19 with TRBJ2-3; weak D call: TRBD2 (6 bases). The CDR3 runs to 16 residues. Per the germline V gene, CDR1 is LNHDA and CDR2 is SQIVND (reference sequence). V was clipped by 4 bases and J by 6 bases, with 20 bases between them. The CDR3 region has the DNA TGTGCCAGTAGTACCCGCCCGGGGGATTCGATTGATACGCAGTATTTT. Protein: CASSTRPGDSIDTQYF.

The chain combines TRBV5-1 with TRBJ1-1; tentative D call: TRBD1 (5 bases). The germline V and J ends were trimmed by 0 bases and 11 bases, with 14 bases remaining between them. This CDR3 spans 13 amino acids. The germline gives CDR1 SGHRS, CDR2 YFSETQ. Here the CDR3 reads CASSLDPGNAAFF. The CDR3 region has the DNA TGCGCCAGCAGCTTGGACCCAGGGAATGCGGCTTTCTTT.

This chain links TRBV19 with TRBJ2-5; D remains ambiguous. The CDR3 loop spans 14 amino acids. Germline CDR1 and CDR2: LNHDA and SQIVND (reference sequence). V lost 7 bases and J lost 2, with 14 bases in between. The CDR3 here is CASNDIQKQETQYF. The DNA of the CDR3 is TGTGCCAGTAACGACATACAGAAGCAAGAGACCCAGTACTTC.

The V call is TRBV18, the J call TRBJ1-4; 11 positions match TRBD1. Germline CDR1 is KGHSH and CDR2 is LQKENI. This CDR3 spans 17 amino acids. V shed 2 bases, J shed 0 bases, and the junction held 2 bases outside the gene matches. This chain's CDR3 is CASSPMGQGATNEKLFF. In nucleotides, the CDR3 is TGTGCCAGCTCACCAATGGGACAGGGGGCAACTAATGAAAAACTGTTTTTT.

The J gene is TRBJ1-1, the V gene TRBV7-9, with D possibly being TRBD1 (5 bases). V lost 3 bases and J 3 bases, leaving 11 bases between the germline ends. This CDR3 is 14 amino acids long. Germline loops: CDR1 SEHNR, CDR2 FQNEAQ (reference sequence). The CDR3 sequence is CASSFQGADTEAFF. As DNA, the CDR3 is TGTGCCAGCAGCTTTCAGGGTGCCGACACTGAAGCTTTCTTT.

In its sample, this clone was seen many times. V is TRBV19 and J is TRBJ2-1; D unresolved. The ends were cut back, 10 bases at V and 9 bases at J, with 19 bases in the middle. CDR1 is LNHDA and CDR2 is SQIVND in the germline V gene (reference sequence). The CDR3 sequence is 13 residues long. This chain's CDR3 is CATHSGSPGEQFF. DNA of the CDR3: TGTGCCACTCACTCAGGTTCCCCCGGTGAGCAGTTCTTC. The full variable domain, with the rest looked up from reference TRBV19 and TRBJ2-1, is DGGITQSPKYLFRKEGQNVTLSCEQNLNHDAMYWYRQDPGQGLRLIYYSQIVNDFQKGDIAEGYSVSREKKESFPLTVTSAQKNPTAFYLCATHSGSPGEQFFGPGTRLTVL.

This chain uses TRBV20-1 with TRBJ1-4, with 9 bases aligning to TRBD1. CDR1 is DFQATT and CDR2 is SNEGSKA in the germline V gene (reference sequence). Trimming removed 1 base from V and 15 bases from J; junction bases left unmatched: 3. The CDR3 is 11 amino acids. The CDR3: CSARVRDRVFF. The CDR3 coding sequence is TGCAGTGCTAGAGTTCGGGACAGGGTGTTTTTT.

This clone was counted between two and nine times. J is TRBJ1-5 and V is TRBV2, with a tentative D call TRBD1 (6 bases). The CDR3 runs 16 residues. CDR1 SNHLY and CDR2 FYNNEI come from the germline V gene. The V and J ends lost 5 bases and 1 base respectively, with 15 bases between them. In nucleotides, the CDR3 is TGTGCCAGCAGTAAACTCTGGGGGCTAAGCAATCAGCCCCAGCATTTT. This gives the protein CASSKLWGLSNQPQHF.

This clone was recorded a few times. The chain links TRBV19 to TRBJ1-2; 8 bases are a match to TRBD1. V lost 11 bases to trimming and J lost 8 bases; unmatched junction nucleotides: 13. This CDR3 is 13 amino acids long. The V gene's germline CDR1 is LNHDA and CDR2 SQIVND (reference sequence). Here the CDR3 reads CACLGQGGLGYTF. The CDR3 nucleotides read TGTGCCTGCCTCGGACAGGGCGGACTCGGCTACACCTTC.

This clone was detected a few times. J is TRBJ1-6 and V is TRBV6-5; a weak D match, TRBD1 (5 bases). This CDR3 has 14 amino acids. V lost 7 bases and J lost 10, with 17 bases in between. Germline V gene data show CDR1 as MNHEY and CDR2 as SVGAGI. Here the CDR3 reads CASTDWGDASPLHF. For the CDR3, the DNA is TGTGCCAGCACTGATTGGGGGGACGCCTCACCCCTCCACTTT.

This clone was seen a few times. The chain recombines TRBV21-1 with TRBJ2-7; the DNA was not compared with TRBD1, the D call given in the table. TRBV21-1 is reported as a pseudogene. The CDR3 is 12 residues long. CDR3: CASSAGNNEQYF. The CDR3 region has the DNA TGTGCCAGCAGCGCAGGGAACAACGAGCAGTACTTC.

A few counts support this clone. This sequence joins TRBV10-3 and TRBJ2-2, with D perhaps TRBD1 (5 bases). This CDR3 spans 12 amino acids. Trimming cost V 4 bases and J 7 bases, with 7 bases left between them. Germline loops: CDR1 ENHRY, CDR2 SYGVKD. This CDR3 reads CAISVGVGELFF. The CDR3 DNA is TGTGCCATCAGTGTAGGGGTCGGGGAGCTGTTTTTT.

A remark on this clone: Other nucleotide sequences in the sample specify the same CDR3. V gene TRBV2 combines with J gene TRBJ2-5; a possible D gene is TRBD1 (6 bases). The germline V gene has CDR1 SNHLY and CDR2 FYNNEI. V was cut by 4 bases and J by 1 base, with 7 bases left in between. This CDR3 is built from 13 residues. CDR3 DNA sequence: TGTGCCAGCAGTGGACAGGCCCAAGAGACCCAGTACTTC. Its translation: CASSGQAQETQYF.

This clone showed up just a few times. J is TRBJ1-4 and V is TRBV4-1; D unclear. The ends were cut back, 1 base at V and 0 bases at J, with 6 bases in the middle. This CDR3 is 15 amino acids long. The germline CDR1 and CDR2 sequences are MGHRA and YSYEKL. The CDR3 coding sequence is TGCGCCAGCAGCCAAGGGCCGTCAACTAATGAAAAACTGTTTTTT. Translated: CASSQGPSTNEKLFF.

This clone occurred a few times. The V call is TRBV18, the J call TRBJ1-6; D is undetermined. Trimming cost V 4 bases and J 7 bases, with 8 bases left between them. Germline loops: CDR1 KGHSH, CDR2 LQKENI. The CDR3 contains 13 residues. CDR3 coding DNA: TGTGCCAGCTCACTTGGCCCCAATTCACCCCTCCACTTT. It yields the protein CASSLGPNSPLHF. Looking up the rest from reference TRBV18 and TRBJ1-6 gives the full variable domain: NAGVMQNPRHLVRRRGQEARLRCSPMKGHSHVYWYRQLPEEGLKFMVYLQKENIIDESGMPKERFSAEFPKEGPSILRIQQVVRGDSAAYFCASSLGPNSPLHFGNGTRLTVT.

In its sample, this clone was seen many times. This sequence joins TRBV4-1 and TRBJ2-5; TRBD2 matches at 14 bases. There are 19 residues in the CDR3. Germline CDR1 and CDR2: MGHRA and YSYEKL. V was pared by 3 bases and J by 0 bases, with 9 bases of the junction left unmatched. The CDR3 region has the DNA TGCGCCAGCAGCCATCCCGGACTAGCGGGGGGACATGACCAAGAGACCCAGTACTTC. Protein sequence: CASSHPGLAGGHDQETQYF.

On this clone itself: This CDR3 is also generated by other DNA sequences in the sample. The CDR3 coding sequence is TGTGCCAGCAGCTTGCGAGATAGGAACACTGAAGCTTTCTTT. Protein: CASSLRDRNTEAFF. The J gene is TRBJ1-1, the V gene TRBV7-2; D unresolved. The germline gives CDR1 SGHTA, CDR2 FQGNSA. The CDR3 is made up of 14 amino acids. The V end lost 3 bases, the J end lost 1 base, and 9 bases lay between the germline ends.

This clone was observed a few times. The chain uses TRBV5-1 and TRBJ2-2; 10 bases are a match to TRBD1. Germline V gives CDR1 SGHRS, CDR2 YFSETQ. V trimming: 3 bases; J trimming: 5 bases; junction bases outside the gene matches: 4. The CDR3 is 15 residues long. The chain's CDR3 is CASSSGQGRTGELFF. The CDR3 DNA reads as TGCGCCAGCAGCTCGGGACAGGGGCGAACCGGGGAGCTGTTTTTT.

In its sample, this clone was seen many times. The V call is TRBV25-1, the J call TRBJ1-4, with 11 bases fitting TRBD1. Trimming at V came to 5 bases and at J to 5 bases, leaving 4 bases not matched to a gene. This CDR3 contains 15 residues. Per the germline V gene, CDR1 is MGHDK and CDR2 is SYGVNS. CDR3 in DNA: TGTGCCAGCAGTCCGGACAGGGGGCAAAATGAAAAACTGTTTTTT. Translated: CASSPDRGQNEKLFF. The full variable domain, completed using reference TRBV25-1 and TRBJ1-4, is EADIYQTPRYLVIGTGKKITLECSQTMGHDKMYWYQQDPGMELHLIHYSYGVNSTEKGDLSSESTVSRIRTEHFPLTLESARPSHTSQYLCASSPDRGQNEKLFFGSGTQLSVL.

The CDR3 spells CASREVSSYNEQFF. Here the CDR3 DNA reads TGTGCCAGCAGGGAGGTGAGCTCCTACAATGAGCAGTTCTTC. This sequence joins TRBV6-5 and TRBJ2-1; tentatively, D is TRBD2 (5 bases). This CDR3 is 14 amino acids long. With 6 bases removed from V and 0 bases from J, the gap between germline ends came to 9 bases. Germline CDR1 and CDR2: MNHEY and SVGAGI.

There are many counts of this clone. The genes are TRBV15 and TRBJ2-1; 7 nucleotides match TRBD2. Germline loops: CDR1 LNHNV, CDR2 YYDKDF (reference sequence). After removal of 1 base from V and 2 bases from J, the junction contained 2 bases not matched to a gene. There are 15 residues in the CDR3. CDR3 protein: CATSRAGGTYNEQFF. The CDR3 region has the DNA TGTGCCACCAGCAGAGCCGGGGGGACCTACAATGAGCAGTTCTTC.

This clone was seen a few times. The CDR3 DNA follows: TGCGCCAGCAGCCAAGATTCCGGGGGATCTTTCGCGCAGTACTTC. It codes for CASSQDSGGSFAQYF. V and J are TRBV4-3 and TRBJ2-7; D might be TRBD2 (6 bases). This CDR3 spans 15 amino acids. CDR1 is LGHNA, CDR2 YSLEER, per germline. Trimming stripped 0 bases from V and 9 bases from J, with 18 bases between.

This clone was seen a handful of times. The chain links TRBV2 to TRBJ2-7, with D possibly TRBD1 on 6 matching bases. The CDR3 has 14 residues. Germline values: CDR1 SNHLY, CDR2 FYNNEI. Trimming stripped 4 bases from V and 5 bases from J, with 15 bases between. The CDR3 loop reads CASSVQGIGDEQYF. The CDR3 coding sequence is TGTGCCAGCAGTGTCCAGGGGATAGGCGACGAGCAGTACTTC.

This clone was counted a few times. V and J are TRBV5-8 and TRBJ2-7; D might be TRBD1 (5 bases). With 3 bases removed from V and 2 bases from J, the gap between germline ends came to 18 bases. The CDR3 contains 16 residues. The germline V gene has CDR1 SGHTS and CDR2 YDEGEE. The CDR3 loop is CASSSVSDIQTYEQYF. The CDR3 nucleotides are TGTGCCAGCAGCTCCGTGTCGGACATCCAGACCTACGAGCAGTACTTC.

This clone was recorded at least ten times. The chain employs TRBV20-1 and TRBJ1-1; unclear D gene. Deletions cut 4 bases from V and 6 bases from J, with 9 bases between. Germline V gene data show CDR1 as DFQATT and CDR2 as SNEGSKA (reference sequence). The CDR3 contains 11 residues. The CDR3 DNA follows: TGCAGTGCTACGAACGGTCCTGAAGCTTTCTTT. The encoded protein is CSATNGPEAFF.